The entry that follows covers one T cell receptor beta chain sequence. Its target antigen remains unknown. There are no base qualities to consult, and no much larger clone falls within one base. The cysteine opens and the phenylalanine closes a CDR3 of 15 amino acids. The sequence is cut down to CDR3 DNA, 45 bases in frame from base 1. This specimen comes from a study of shared clonotypes between healthy human individuals (TCRdb year 2020). For the study in its entirety: Three men and a couple of women, aged 18 to 49 years, made up the cohort. The study deeply sequenced blood TCR repertoires of five healthy adults to estimate repertoire size and the extent of clonotype sharing between individuals. To increase sequencing depth and limit assay-specific biases, different laboratories used diverse techniques to prepare libraries and sequence TCR repertoires. Between about 0.85 and 9.5 billion PBMCs per donor were obtained by leukapheresis. Per donor, three plates each were used for CD4 naive and CD4 memory, two for CD8 naive, and one for CD8 memory.

Using the deep immunoSEQ assay, TCR CDR3 regions were amplified from genomic DNA by multiplex PCR. Extracted genomic DNA from each cell subset was spread evenly across all wells of several immunoSEQ 96-well plates, with each plate serving as a replicate. Each replicate PCR for sorted subsets received roughly 200 ng genomic DNA, equal to tens of thousands of T cell genomes. Purified libraries were measured with a Qubit 3.0 fluorometer, size-checked on a Bioanalyzer 2100, and measured again with the KAPA Library Quantification kit. Each immunoSEQ 96-well plate was sequenced on its own single-read 150-cycle Illumina NextSeq 550 flow cell. The original methods were these. Because the immunoSEQ output held only junctional sequences and lacked quality scores, the filtering could not match the filtering applied to full-length reads. To assign V/J genes and CDR3, sequences were annotated using PyIR, a Python wrapper for IgBLAST v1.9, with IMGT germline references. Any read was removed if the V/J assignment was weak (E-value above 1e-6), the CDR3 was missing, or the read contained stop codons, out-of-frame junctions, or ambiguous translated residues. V3J clonotypes were defined by identical inferred V gene, J gene, and CDR3 amino acid sequence. Percentage overlap between repertoires was calculated by dividing the number of shared unique clonotypes by the size of the smaller repertoire. Richness of each repertoire was evaluated using RTK rarefaction, the Chao1 estimator, and Recon v2.1 estimates of unobserved clonotypes. Generation probabilities were computed with OLGA for all TCRbeta clonotypes obtained by the gDNA method from four donors. TCRdb re-hosts the immuneACCESS table, in-frame sequences only. Its copies lack some clones; in the studies checked, an unresolved V gene accounts for under half of them, and the cause for the rest is not known. That table is the source of V, J and clone size, and D and trimming were worked out from the DNA. The sample records more than 2 million clones, approximately 94% of which are singletons. The ten biggest clones cover around 0.13% of the sample.

What the study reported, not specific to this receptor: Compared with non-shared clonotypes, the clonotypes found in all four sorted-subset donors had higher generation probabilities. The small number of donors limited the genetic and exposure-history diversity represented. When several donors were compared, the shared fraction of clonotypes was roughly 4.8% for naive CD4, roughly 3.3% for naive CD8, 2% to 2.5% for memory CD4, and 0.4% for memory CD8. Estimated clonotype richness was generally larger for naive than for memory subsets. Pairwise subsampling led to the expectation that sequencing depth would affect the degree of clonotype sharing among donors. Sampling was restricted to blood, and TCR repertoires in tissue are likely to differ from TCR repertoires in blood. Even with the large sequencing depth, rarefaction of the sorted-subset datasets indicated that sequencing was incomplete.

The donors were healthy, HIV-negative adults who had no recently reported acute infections or vaccinations. All donors were Caucasian adults living in Nashville, Tennessee, USA. CD4+ T cells were enriched by magnetic negative selection; naive cells were then positively selected on CD45RA, and the negative fraction formed the memory subset. Blood was obtained by leukapheresis, after which PBMCs were separated by Ficoll-Histopaque density gradient centrifugation and cryopreserved in liquid nitrogen vapor phase. Analytical flow cytometry was used to check the purity and quantity of every magnetically sorted T cell population. Genomic DNA was isolated from each sorted fraction and quantified by UV absorbance on a Nanodrop 2000c.

The rearrangement combines TRBV21-1 with TRBJ2-7; the listed D gene, TRBD2, was not tested against the DNA. TRBV21-1 has pseudogene status. Input material: naive CD4+ T cells sorted from blood. The cell subset or site label on this specimen signifies: CD45RA+ positively selected. The sequence came from a man aged 18 to 29 in good health. The CDR3 in this case is CASSPGSRGFYEQYF. The nucleotide sequence reads as follows: TGTGCCAGCAGCCCCGGGTCGCGGGGGTTCTACGAGCAGTACTTC.